Presented here are 10 T cell receptor beta chains from one specimen sequenced in a study of blood T cell repertoires in COVID-19. The assay was immunoSEQ multiplex PCR, and TCRdb's table has in-frame clones only and misses some. The sample yields 95,000 to 110,000 clones, around 90% seen once. The sequenced sample consisted of peripheral blood. All receptors come from a man aged 35 to 55 with active or convalescent COVID-19.

The gene calls are TRBV5-1 and TRBJ1-2; TRBD1 aligns across 9 bases. V was pared by 1 base and J by 4 bases, with 5 bases of the junction left unmatched. Germline V lookup: CDR1 SGHRS, CDR2 YFSETQ. The CDR3 length is 15 residues. Written as DNA, the CDR3 is TGCGCCAGCAGCTTGAGGACAGGGGTATCCTATGGCTACACCTTC. This codes for CASSLRTGVSYGYTF.

CDR3 coding DNA: TGTGCCAGCAGCTTTAAGGGCGGGCCTTCATATGAGCAGTTCTTC. Amino acid sequence: CASSFKGGPSYEQFF. The J gene is TRBJ2-1, the V gene TRBV11-2; maybe TRBD2 (5 bases). V lost 3 bases and J lost 8, with 17 bases in between. This CDR3 contains 15 residues. The germline V gene encodes CDR1 SGHAT and CDR2 FQNNGV.

The chain is built from TRBV5-1 and TRBJ2-7; D might be TRBD2 (6 bases). The CDR3 runs to 15 residues. V was trimmed by 5 bases and J by 3 bases, leaving 18 bases between them. Germline CDR1 and CDR2: SGHRS and YFSETQ. CDR3: CASRIVPGGNYEQYF. CDR3 coding DNA: TGCGCCAGCAGAATCGTCCCCGGGGGAAACTACGAGCAGTACTTC.

The rearrangement uses TRBV5-4 and TRBJ2-1; tentatively, D is TRBD1 (5 bases). This CDR3 has 15 amino acids. Per the germline V gene, CDR1 is SGHNT and CDR2 is YYREEE (reference sequence). V was trimmed by 4 bases and J by 4 bases, leaving 15 bases between them. DNA of the CDR3: TGTGCCAGCAGCCCCGCCGGACAAGGATACAATGAGCAGTTCTTC. It translates to CASSPAGQGYNEQFF.

The chain carries TRBV30 and TRBJ1-3; unclear D gene. The length of the CDR3 is 14 residues. Germline V gene lookup returns CDR1 GTSNPN and CDR2 SVGIG (reference sequence). V gave up 1 base and J gave up 6 bases, with 13 bases separating them. CDR3 DNA sequence: TGTGCCTGGAGTGGGGGAGTGGGTAAAAACACCATATATTTT. This sequence encodes CAWSGGVGKNTIYF.

This clone appeared a single time. The V call is TRBV6-5, the J call TRBJ1-4; 10 nucleotides match TRBD1. This CDR3 has 14 residues. With 2 bases clipped from V and 8 bases from J, the junction kept 2 bases outside the gene matches. Germline V gene data show CDR1 as MNHEY and CDR2 as SVGAGI. This chain's CDR3 is CASSYATGGEKLFF. The DNA of the CDR3 is TGTGCCAGCAGTTACGCGACAGGGGGCGAAAAACTGTTTTTT.

This clone was seen a handful of times. The rearrangement links TRBV4-1 to TRBJ2-7, with 9 bases fitting TRBD2. Trimming removed 3 bases from V and 5 bases from J; junction bases left unmatched: 5. Germline V lookup: CDR1 MGHRA, CDR2 YSYEKL. The CDR3 sequence is 14 residues long. CDR3 in amino acids: CASSQGLAINEQYF. The DNA of the CDR3 is TGCGCCAGCAGCCAGGGACTAGCTATCAACGAGCAGTACTTC.

This clone was counted between two and nine times. One end of the junction is discordant with germline, which a read error may explain. The chain is built from TRBV18 and TRBJ1-2, with 9 bases matching TRBD1. CDR1 and CDR2 from the germline V gene are KGHSH and LQKENI. CDR3 size: 13 residues. CDR3 nucleotides: TGTGCCAGCTCCCCACAGGGGGCGCGGGGCTACACCTTC. Translating gives CASSPQGARGYTF.

This clone has just one count. J is TRBJ2-2 and V is TRBV5-1; D ambiguous. Germline V CDR1 and CDR2: SGHRS, YFSETQ. V lost 0 bases and J 8 bases, leaving 17 bases between the germline ends. This CDR3 contains 16 residues. The CDR3 reads CASSLGAPAQHGELFF. For the CDR3, the DNA is TGCGCCAGCAGCTTGGGGGCTCCCGCCCAGCATGGGGAGCTGTTTTTT.

This clone was seen only a few times. The rearrangement joins TRBV19 to TRBJ2-2, with D possibly matching TRBD2 (5 bases). Germline values: CDR1 LNHDA, CDR2 SQIVND (reference sequence). V lost 5 bases, J lost 1 base, and 17 bases lay in between. The CDR3 totals 17 residues. This CDR3 is CASSSLMKRENTGELFF. CDR3 bases: TGTGCCAGTAGTTCTCTGATGAAACGGGAGAACACCGGGGAGCTGTTTTTT.